Sequencing of this T cell receptor beta chain was carried out in a study of T-cell reconstitution after alpha-beta-depleted transplantation in children. The TCRbeta library was prepared with unique molecular identifiers. TCRdb passed the PCR reads through MiXCR, listing each CDR3 protein once. This table holds some 70,000 distinct CDR3 sequences, more than 5.5% found once. V was clipped by 2 bases and J by 7 bases, with 15 bases between them. The germline CDR1 and CDR2 sequences are SGHTA and FQGTGA. The CDR3 covers 14 residues. This sequence originates from a human donor who donated a stem cell graft to a child with acute lymphoblastic leukemia. The material sequenced was PBMCs from the stem cell graft donor, taken from the stem cell graft. The chain uses TRBV7-3 and TRBJ2-7; possible D gene TRBD2, 6 bases. CDR3 region: CASSLGGDGAEQYF. For the CDR3, the DNA is TGTGCCAGCAGCTTAGGCGGGGACGGGGCGGAGCAGTACTTC.